The 15 T cell receptor beta chains below all came from one sample that was sequenced in a study of T cell responses to AZD1222 COVID-19 vaccine. The table came from immunoSEQ multiplex PCR; TCRdb's copy has only in-frame clones and leaves some out. Of 130,000 to 150,000 clones listed, 85% to 95% are singletons. Here the sequenced sample was peripheral blood, taken on day 0 of AZD1222 vaccination. The source is an adult in good health.

This clone was counted a single time. The chain links TRBV7-2 to TRBJ1-2; 10 bases are shared with TRBD1. Germline assignment: CDR1 SGHTA and CDR2 FQGNSA. V was pared by 3 bases and J by 3 bases, with 4 bases of the junction left unmatched. The CDR3 covers 15 residues. The CDR3 protein is CASSFAGTGDYGYTF. Written as DNA, the CDR3 is TGTGCCAGCAGCTTTGCCGGGACAGGGGACTATGGCTACACCTTC.

The chain joins TRBV5-6 to TRBJ1-3; 10 positions agree with TRBD1. Per germline, CDR1 SGHDT and CDR2 YYEEEE. Unmatched junction bases numbered 4, after V lost 1 base and J lost 6 bases. The CDR3 contains 15 residues. CDR3 amino acids: CASSLWDRGLNTIYF. The CDR3 bases are TGTGCCAGCAGCTTGTGGGACAGGGGACTAAACACCATATATTTT.

The chain uses TRBV5-5 and TRBJ2-5, with D perhaps TRBD1 (5 bases). The CDR3 extends over 14 amino acids. Deletions cut 0 bases from V and 5 bases from J, with 11 bases between. Germline-derived CDR1 and CDR2 are SGHKS and YYEKEE (reference sequence). The CDR3 reads CASSLVGALETQYF. The CDR3 DNA follows: TGTGCCAGCAGCTTGGTAGGGGCCTTGGAGACCCAGTACTTC.

J is TRBJ1-1 and V is TRBV4-3; no reliable D call. Germline CDR1 and CDR2: LGHNA and YSLEER. The CDR3 runs to 14 residues. Trimming cost V 4 bases and J 3 bases, with 12 bases left between them. CDR3: CASSRGLRDTEAFF. The CDR3 DNA sequence: TGCGCCAGCAGCCGAGGACTACGGGACACTGAAGCTTTCTTT.

This clone appeared a single time. The CDR3 here is CASSQDEQGYGYTF. The CDR3 nucleotides are TGCGCCAGCAGCCAAGATGAACAAGGCTATGGCTACACCTTC. The chain employs TRBV4-1 and TRBJ1-2; D gene unclear. The length of the CDR3 is 14 residues. V was shortened by 0 bases and J by 4 bases, with 9 bases between the two germline ends. Germline lookup yields CDR1 MGHRA and CDR2 YSYEKL.

The V call is TRBV19, the J call TRBJ1-1; D is ambiguous. CDR1 is LNHDA and CDR2 is SQIVND in the germline V gene (reference sequence). The CDR3 is made up of 13 amino acids. V shed 5 bases and J shed 0 bases, with 7 bases lying between them. CDR3 bases: TGTGCCAGTAGTCGTACTATGAACACTGAAGCTTTCTTT. Translation gives CASSRTMNTEAFF.

The genes are TRBV5-1 and TRBJ1-1; D gene ambiguous. Trimming pared 4 bases from V and 3 bases from J, leaving 10 bases between. The CDR3 runs to 13 residues. Germline CDR1 SGHRS, CDR2 YFSETQ. DNA for the CDR3: TGCGCCAGCAGCGTGACATACTACACTGAAGCTTTCTTT. Its translation is CASSVTYYTEAFF.

The chain joins TRBV14 to TRBJ1-2; D is undetermined. V was shortened by 3 bases and J by 8 bases, with 19 bases between the two germline ends. There are 15 residues in the CDR3. In germline, CDR1 is SGHDN, CDR2 FVKESK. The CDR3 here is CASSQFLTGPYGYTF. In nucleotides, the CDR3 is TGTGCCAGCAGCCAGTTTCTTACGGGTCCCTACGGCTACACCTTC.

V and J are TRBV7-2 and TRBJ2-7; 9 nucleotides agree with TRBD2. The J segment lost 4 bases and the V segment lost 4 bases, leaving 5 bases of the junction unmatched. The CDR3 contains 14 residues. Germline CDR1 and CDR2: SGHTA and FQGNSA. The CDR3 DNA is TGTGCCAGCAGCTCGGGACTAGCTAATTACGAGCAGTACTTC. Amino acid sequence: CASSSGLANYEQYF.

The CDR3 DNA is TGTGCCAGCAGCTTAGAATGGAGCGGGGGTAGGACCCAGTACTTC. This translates into CASSLEWSGGRTQYF. The rearrangement joins TRBV11-1 to TRBJ2-5; 8 positions agree with TRBD2. CDR1 SGHAT and CDR2 FQDESV come from the germline V gene (reference sequence). This CDR3 contains 15 residues. Trimming cost V 1 base and J 7 bases; bases outside gene matches: 8.

The chain is built from TRBV18 and TRBJ2-5; 11 bases agree with TRBD1. V lost 6 bases and J lost 4; bases outside the gene matches: 4. Germline values: CDR1 KGHSH, CDR2 LQKENI. There are 14 residues in the CDR3. The CDR3 here is CASSRTGGRETQYF. In DNA form, the CDR3 reads TGTGCCAGCTCGCGGACAGGGGGCAGAGAGACCCAGTACTTC.

In DNA form, the CDR3 reads TGTGCTAGTGGTTTTGACCCGGGACGAGCCTACAATGAGCAGTTCTTC. This encodes CASGFDPGRAYNEQFF. This sequence joins TRBV12-5 and TRBJ2-1, with D possibly called TRBD1 or TRBD2 (5 bases each). Per the germline V gene, CDR1 is LGHNT and CDR2 is FRNRAP. The CDR3 spans 16 residues. The V and J ends lost 3 bases and 2 bases respectively, with 14 bases between them.

This chain links TRBV4-3 with TRBJ1-2, with D possibly matching TRBD1 (6 bases). CDR3 length: 16 amino acids. CDR1 and CDR2 (germline): LGHNA, YSLEER. Trimming took off 0 bases at V and 4 bases at J, with 15 bases between the two ends. The chain's CDR3 is CASSQERSRQVYGYTF. CDR3 DNA sequence: TGCGCCAGCAGCCAAGAGAGGTCCCGACAGGTCTATGGCTACACCTTC.

The rearrangement links TRBV5-8 to TRBJ1-3; D is unresolved. The germline CDR1 and CDR2 sequences are SGHTS and YDEGEE. V lost 4 bases and J lost 0, with 14 bases in between. This CDR3 contains 16 residues. CDR3 loop: CASSPMALSSGNTIYF. In nucleotides, the CDR3 is TGTGCCAGCAGCCCAATGGCCCTAAGCTCTGGAAACACCATATATTTT.

The rearrangement uses TRBV2 and TRBJ2-3; the match to TRBD1 covers 7 bases. V was pared by 8 bases and J by 3 bases, with 8 bases of the junction left unmatched. CDR1 is SNHLY and CDR2 is FYNNEI in the germline V gene. The CDR3 consists of 14 residues. The CDR3 region is CASADRDVTDTQYF. CDR3 sequence (DNA): TGTGCCAGCGCCGACAGGGACGTGACAGATACGCAGTATTTT. The whole variable domain, filled in from reference TRBV2 and TRBJ2-3, reads EPEVTQTPSHQVTQMGQEVILRCVPISNHLYFYWYRQILGQKVEFLVSFYNNEISEKSEIFDDQFSVERPDGSNFTLKIRSTKLEDSAMYFCASADRDVTDTQYFGPGTRLTVL.